The following is a T cell receptor (beta chain) sequence with its context. Its antigen is undetermined. Trimming stripped 6 bases from V and 5 bases from J, with 12 bases between. The CDR3 has 13 residues. Germline lookup yields CDR1 SNHLY and CDR2 FYNNEI. These data come from a study of shared clonotypes between healthy human individuals. Study background: The donor pool was made up of two women and a few men aged 18 to 49. Study observations and caveats: What naive subsets generally showed was a larger estimated richness than memory subsets showed.

Naive CD8 cells lacked CD45RO, underwent positive selection for CCR7 and left out terminally differentiated effector memory CD45RA+ cells. Here immunoSEQ multiplex PCR was the method, and the copy in TCRdb shows in-frame clones only, minus some. The table records around 2,000,000 clones, just under 95% of them present only once. The chain links TRBV2 to TRBJ2-3, with D unresolved. The TCR sequence derives from a man younger than 35 in good health. Source material: naive CD8+ T cells sorted from blood. The CDR3 DNA follows: TGTGCCAGCAGCTCCGACCCCAGAGATACGCAGTATTTT. Translation: CASSSDPRDTQYF.